Following are 18 T cell receptor beta chains from one sample sequenced in a study of cytomegalovirus exposure and HLA in healthy donors. Primers for the PCR totalled 60 Vbeta and 13 Jbeta. Clones were sequenced by immunoSEQ multiplex PCR, and TCRdb holds only the in-frame ones, with some missing. The sample gives 100,000 or so clones, around three quarters of which show up once; 3% to 4.5% is in the top ten. Sequenced input: PBMCs. The receptors stem from a woman in her forties or fifties in good health and CMV-seropositive.

The chain couples TRBV6-5 to TRBJ2-3; TRBD2 might be the D (7 bases). Germline values: CDR1 MNHEY, CDR2 SVGAGI. This CDR3 comprises 14 residues. V lost 6 bases to trimming and J lost 5 bases, with 15 bases between them. The CDR3 DNA reads TGTGCCAGCAGACCCGGGGGGCAGGGAGATACGCAGTATTTT. Encoded protein: CASRPGGQGDTQYF.

This sequence joins TRBV6-4 and TRBJ2-1; D is uncertain. Germline CDR1 is MRHNA and CDR2 is SNTAGT. CDR3 length: 14 amino acids. V dropped 7 bases and J dropped 7 bases, with 17 bases sitting between them. Here the CDR3 reads CASKSQPLSNEQFF. As DNA, the CDR3 is TGTGCCAGCAAATCACAGCCCCTCAGTAATGAGCAGTTCTTC.

The rearrangement uses TRBV4-1 and TRBJ2-1; tentatively, D is TRBD2 (6 bases). The germline CDR1 and CDR2 sequences are MGHRA and YSYEKL. The CDR3 is 15 residues long. The germline V and J ends were trimmed by 0 bases and 7 bases, with 13 bases remaining between them. The CDR3 bases are TGCGCCAGCAGCCAAGATCCAACTAGCTGGAATGAGCAGTTCTTC. Protein product: CASSQDPTSWNEQFF.

In regard to this clone: Other DNA variants within this sample encode the same CDR3. CDR3 region: CASSPRDFSYNEQFF. CDR3 sequence (DNA): TGTGCCAGCAGCCCGCGGGACTTTTCCTACAATGAGCAGTTCTTC. The chain joins TRBV14 to TRBJ2-1; the D gene is possibly TRBD2 (6 bases). This CDR3 has 15 amino acids. V was cut by 4 bases and J by 1 base, with 11 bases left in between. CDR1 is SGHDN and CDR2 is FVKESK in the germline V gene.

This chain links TRBV9 with TRBJ2-3; weak D call: TRBD2 (6 bases). Trimming took 2 bases from V and 0 from J, leaving 13 bases between them. CDR1 is SGDLS and CDR2 is YYNGEE in the germline V gene. The CDR3 is 16 residues long. The CDR3 region has the DNA TGTGCCAGCAGCGTCGGGACTGCCTCTAGCACAGATACGCAGTATTTT. Its translation is CASSVGTASSTDTQYF.

The chain couples TRBV9 to TRBJ2-2; the D gene is possibly TRBD1 (6 bases). The CDR3 spans 16 residues. Between the trimmed V and J ends, which lost 3 bases and 6 bases, there was a span of 18 bases. Germline CDR1 SGDLS, CDR2 YYNGEE. The CDR3 reads CASSATGTLIAGELFF. The DNA of the CDR3 is TGTGCCAGCAGCGCGACCGGGACATTGATCGCCGGGGAGCTGTTTTTT.

V is TRBV6-4 and J is TRBJ1-2; unclear D gene. This CDR3 has 13 residues. The V gene lost 2 bases and the J gene lost 4 bases, with 8 bases spanning the gap. Per germline, CDR1 MRHNA and CDR2 SNTAGT. CDR3 amino acids: CASSDARSYGYTF. In nucleotides, the CDR3 is TGTGCCAGCAGTGACGCAAGGAGCTATGGCTACACCTTC.

The V and J genes are TRBV4-1 and TRBJ2-3, with TRBD2 matching over 14 bases. The CDR3 spans 14 residues. Germline CDR1 reads MGHRA; CDR2 reads YSYEKL. The V segment lost 6 bases and the J segment 5 bases; nucleotides outside the gene matches: 1. The DNA of the CDR3 is TGCGCCAGCAGGACTAGCGGGGGGGAAGATACGCAGTATTTT. This codes for CASRTSGGEDTQYF.

V usage is TRBV27 and J usage is TRBJ2-7; D gene uncertain. Germline lookup yields CDR1 MNHEY and CDR2 SMNVEV (reference sequence). The CDR3 sequence is 15 residues long. V dropped 3 bases and J dropped 5 bases, with 17 bases sitting between them. CDR3 DNA: TGTGCCAGCAGTTTCACACCAATCCCGCCCGACGAGCAGTACTTC. This sequence encodes CASSFTPIPPDEQYF.

The chain uses TRBV5-6 and TRBJ1-5, with D perhaps TRBD1 (6 bases). V lost 3 bases to trimming and J lost 5 bases, with 15 bases between them. The length of the CDR3 is 15 residues. Germline V CDR1 and CDR2: SGHDT, YYEEEE. The CDR3, as DNA: TGTGCCAGCAGCTCTCGACGGACAGCTTATCAGCCCCAGCATTTT. As protein: CASSSRRTAYQPQHF.

The chain uses TRBV30 and TRBJ2-5; perhaps TRBD2 as D (6 bases). V dropped 5 bases and J dropped 5 bases, with 24 bases sitting between them. There are 16 residues in the CDR3. The germline CDR1 and CDR2 sequences are GTSNPN and SVGIG (reference sequence). DNA of the CDR3: TGTGCCTGGGGGGGGTTGGGGGTAGACTTTAGGGAGACCCAGTACTTC. Its translation: CAWGGLGVDFRETQYF. Full variable domain (rest looked up from reference TRBV30 and TRBJ2-5): SQTIHQWPATLVQPVGSPLSLECTVEGTSNPNLYWYRQAAGRGLQLLFYSVGIGQISSEVPQNLSASRPQDRQFILSSKKLLLSDSGFYLCAWGGLGVDFRETQYFGPGTRLLVL.

The chain combines TRBV6-6 with TRBJ2-2, with D maybe TRBD2 (5 bases). Germline V gene lookup returns CDR1 MNHNY and CDR2 SVGAGI (reference sequence). Deletions cut 11 bases from V and 0 bases from J, with 13 bases between. The CDR3 extends over 14 amino acids. The CDR3 sequence: CAGGPLSNTGELFF. DNA of the CDR3: TGTGCCGGAGGTCCCCTATCGAACACCGGGGAGCTGTTTTTT.

On this clone: A read error may account for a junction end that differs from germline. This rearrangement joins TRBV7-9 to TRBJ1-1; unclear D gene. The length of the CDR3 is 12 residues. Germline CDR1 reads SEHNR; CDR2 reads FQNEAQ (reference sequence). The CDR3 region is CSSSPTHPEAFF. DNA for the CDR3: TGTTCCAGCAGCCCAACACACCCTGAAGCTTTCTTT.

The rearrangement links TRBV7-9 to TRBJ2-2, with unresolved D. The CDR3 consists of 16 residues. The V end lost 4 bases, the J end lost 2 bases, and 14 bases lay between the germline ends. Germline loops: CDR1 SEHNR, CDR2 FQNEAQ (reference sequence). CDR3 DNA sequence: TGTGCCAGCAGCTCCCCCACAGAGAGAAACACCGGGGAGCTGTTTTTT. Its protein product is CASSSPTERNTGELFF.

The sample holds a few counts of this clone. The chain carries TRBV4-1 and TRBJ2-3, with TRBD2 identical over 10 bases. The CDR3 covers 16 residues. The junction had 5 bases not matched to a gene; V was cut back by 1 base and J by 4 bases. Germline V gene data show CDR1 as MGHRA and CDR2 as YSYEKL. CDR3 sequence: CASSQGLAGAPDTQYF. For the CDR3, the DNA is TGCGCCAGCAGCCAAGGGCTAGCGGGAGCTCCAGATACGCAGTATTTT.

This chain uses TRBV7-9 with TRBJ2-4; 7 bases agree with TRBD2. The CDR3 sequence is 16 residues long. From germline, CDR1 is SEHNR and CDR2 FQNEAQ (reference sequence). With 1 base clipped from V and 8 bases from J, the junction kept 11 bases outside the gene matches. CDR3 bases: TGTGCCAGCAGCTTAGGATCAGGGAGGGCCGCGCACATTCAGTACTTC. Its protein product is CASSLGSGRAAHIQYF.

The rearrangement links TRBV27 to TRBJ2-1; D gene uncertain. CDR1 is MNHEY and CDR2 is SMNVEV in the germline V gene (reference sequence). With 2 bases removed from V and 5 bases from J, the gap between germline ends came to 16 bases. The CDR3 is 16 residues long. CDR3 sequence reads: CASSLIGDPTHNEQFF. The CDR3 coding sequence is TGTGCCAGCAGTTTAATTGGAGACCCGACCCACAATGAGCAGTTCTTC.

The chain employs TRBV19 and TRBJ1-6, with 8 positions matching TRBD1. From germline, CDR1 is LNHDA and CDR2 SQIVND (reference sequence). Trimming cost V 1 base and J 8 bases; bases outside gene matches: 7. The CDR3 totals 16 residues. CDR3 residues: CASSIVDRAPHSPLHF. CDR3 DNA sequence: TGTGCCAGTAGTATAGTGGACAGGGCCCCGCATTCACCCCTCCACTTT. Full variable domain (outside the CDR3, taken from reference TRBV19 and TRBJ1-6): DGGITQSPKYLFRKEGQNVTLSCEQNLNHDAMYWYRQDPGQGLRLIYYSQIVNDFQKGDIAEGYSVSREKKESFPLTVTSAQKNPTAFYLCASSIVDRAPHSPLHFGNGTRLTVT.